This T cell receptor beta chain was obtained from a study of T cell changes during pregnancy in multiple sclerosis. Repertoires were generated with immunoSEQ multiplex PCR, while TCRdb's copy carries only in-frame clones and drops some. This table has tens of thousands of clones, 80% to 95% appearing once. This CDR3 region has 15 residues. The junction had 10 bases not matched to a gene; V was cut back by 6 bases and J by 5 bases. Looked up from germline, CDR1 is ENHRY and CDR2 is SYGVKD. The clonotype comes from a female donor with multiple sclerosis, enrolled in a pregnancy study. Sample: peripheral blood, taken in the second trimester of pregnancy. The rearrangement uses TRBV10-3 and TRBJ2-1, with 7 nucleotides matching TRBD2. The CDR3 sequence: CAISPSGVNHNEQFF. The CDR3 DNA reads TGTGCCATCAGCCCAAGCGGGGTTAATCACAATGAGCAGTTCTTC.